What follows are 10 T cell receptor beta chains derived from one specimen sequenced in a study of low-dose radiotherapy and immunotherapy resistance in tumors. TRAV- and TRBV-specific primers primed first-strand cDNA, covering alpha and beta chains. Over approximately 20 PCR cycles, TCRs were amplified from a constant-region primer and V-primer adapter. TCRdb ran MiXCR on the reads and lists one entry per CDR3 protein. The table lists approximately 9,800 distinct CDR3 sequences, 35% to 50% of them singletons. The receptors shown here come from a human donor with advanced metastatic prostate, ovarian, gallbladder or colorectal cancer (not recorded which). This table probably holds off-target reads from a library built for another chain.

J is TRBJ2-7 and V is TRBV11-3, with D possibly being TRBD2 (5 bases). The CDR3 is 14 residues long. The V and J ends lost 2 bases and 9 bases respectively, with 17 bases between them. Germline CDR1 SGHNT, CDR2 YENEEA. This CDR3 is CASSLSASSKVQYF. The CDR3 DNA is TGTGCCAGCAGCTTATCAGCTAGCTCCAAGGTGCAGTACTTC.

This chain connects TRBV15 to TRBJ1-2; D not resolved. The CDR3 contains 12 residues. The V gene lost 0 bases and the J gene lost 8 bases, with 7 bases spanning the gap. The germline CDR1 and CDR2 sequences are LNHNV and YYDKDF (reference sequence). CDR3 amino acids: CATSRDLGGYTF. CDR3 DNA sequence: TGTGCCACCAGCAGAGATCTTGGCGGCTACACCTTC.

J is TRBJ1-4 and V is TRBV7-6; D remains ambiguous. The CDR3 extends over 12 amino acids. Germline CDR1 is SGHVS and CDR2 is FNYEAQ. The V end was cut by 1 base, the J end by 7 bases, with 4 bases between. CDR3 amino acids: CASSLVSEKLFF. The CDR3 nucleotides read TGTGCCAGCAGCTTAGTTTCTGAAAAACTGTTTTTT.

This clonotype counts as medium-sized. This chain joins TRBV21-1 and TRBJ2-1; the table assigns TRBD1, which was not confirmed against the DNA. TRBV21-1 is assigned pseudogene status. This CDR3 is built from 16 residues. The CDR3 DNA follows: TGTGCCAGCAGCAAGTTAGTGTCAACGCGGGGGAATGAGCAGTTCTTC. It yields the protein CASSKLVSTRGNEQFF.

A few counts support this clonotype. V gene TRBV12-3 or TRBV12-4 combines with J gene TRBJ2-5; possibly TRBD2 for D (6 bases). The CDR3 is made up of 14 amino acids. Trimming shortened V by 2 bases and J by 2 bases, and 9 bases separated the two germline ends. The DNA for the CDR3 is TGTGCCAGCAGTTTATTCGGGACTCAAGAGACCCAGTACTTC. Translated, it gives CASSLFGTQETQYF.

This clonotype has a handful of counts. This chain uses TRBV29-1 with TRBJ2-7; 9 bases line up with TRBD2. V was pared by 0 bases and J by 5 bases, with 14 bases of the junction left unmatched. Germline V gene lookup returns CDR1 SQVTM and CDR2 ANQGSEA. The CDR3 contains 17 residues. This CDR3 is CSVEDRVSGSIWDEQYF. DNA for the CDR3: TGCAGCGTTGAAGATCGGGTTAGCGGGAGTATTTGGGACGAGCAGTACTTC.

The V gene is TRBV7-2, the J gene TRBJ2-7; 11 bases fit TRBD2. V dropped 6 bases and J dropped 2; count of bases not matched to a gene: 3. CDR3 length equals 14 residues. Germline CDR1 SGHTA, CDR2 FQGNSA. CDR3 amino acids: CASSRSGGAYEQYF. As DNA, the CDR3 is TGTGCCAGCAGTCGTAGCGGGGGGGCCTACGAGCAGTACTTC.

The rearrangement links TRBV29-1 to TRBJ2-7, with a tentative D call TRBD2 (5 bases). Germline loops: CDR1 SQVTM, CDR2 ANQGSEA. The length of the CDR3 is 12 residues. With 4 bases removed from V and 3 bases from J, the gap between germline ends came to 10 bases. CDR3 protein: CSVGGSLYEQYF. The CDR3 DNA is TGCAGCGTTGGAGGGAGCCTCTACGAGCAGTACTTC.

The chain carries TRBV6-1 and TRBJ2-2; perhaps TRBD2 as D (5 bases). Trimming removed 6 bases at V and 3 bases at J, with 11 bases between. Germline V gene lookup returns CDR1 MNHNS and CDR2 SASEGT. The CDR3 spans 14 residues. CDR3 region: CASSPVGDTGELFF. CDR3 bases: TGTGCCAGCAGCCCCGTCGGGGACACCGGGGAGCTGTTTTTT.

This clonotype has just a few counts. V usage is TRBV11-2 and J usage is TRBJ2-2, with a weak D call TRBD1 (5 bases). The CDR3 consists of 15 residues. V was trimmed by 1 base and J by 1 base, leaving 7 bases between them. The germline CDR1 and CDR2 sequences are SGHAT and FQNNGV. In DNA form, the CDR3 reads TGTGCCAGCAGCTTAGGGGGCCTGAACACCGGGGAGCTGTTTTTT. Protein: CASSLGGLNTGELFF.